Below are 25 T cell receptor beta chains sequenced from a single sample in a study of cytomegalovirus exposure and HLA in healthy donors. PCR was performed using 60 Vbeta and 13 Jbeta primers. Profiling relied on immunoSEQ multiplex PCR, and the TCRdb table lists in-frame clones only, not all of them. The table lists roughly 160,000 clones, 65% to 80% of them singletons, with 3.5% to 5% in the top ten. The sequencing sample was made of PBMCs. These receptors were collected from a middle-aged man in good health and CMV-seronegative.

Comments on this clone: The CDR3 ends on some other residue instead of the conserved phenylalanine or tryptophan, so this is likely a read error. The chain recombines TRBV10-3 with TRBJ1-2; TRBD1 matches 8 bases. Trimming cost V 2 bases and J 5 bases; bases outside gene matches: 10. Germline V gene sequence: CDR1 ENHRY, CDR2 SYGVKD. This CDR3 is 16 amino acids long. This CDR3 reads CAISEPSQGAVYGYTL. CDR3 sequence (DNA): TGTGCCATCAGTGAGCCGAGCCAGGGGGCTGTTTATGGCTACACCCTC.

The chain combines TRBV9 with TRBJ1-1, with 8 bases aligning to TRBD1. Germline V gene sequence: CDR1 SGDLS, CDR2 YYNGEE. The CDR3 consists of 15 residues. V was clipped by 3 bases and J by 5 bases; unmatched bases: 9. Here the CDR3 DNA reads TGTGCCAGCAGCGCATATCAGGGGGCGACTACTGAAGCTTTCTTT. Its translation: CASSAYQGATTEAFF.

This clone was detected a few times. Other nucleotide sequences from this sample produce the same CDR3. J is TRBJ1-1 and V is TRBV4-3; maybe TRBD1 (5 bases). This CDR3 region has 15 residues. Germline CDR1 reads LGHNA; CDR2 reads YSLEER. Trimming removed 0 bases from V and 3 bases from J, with 11 bases in between. CDR3 bases: TGCGCCAGCAGCCAAGATCAAGGGGCGGACACTGAAGCTTTCTTT. Its translation: CASSQDQGADTEAFF.

The rearrangement joins TRBV19 to TRBJ1-3; D is undetermined. There are 16 residues in the CDR3. Germline loops: CDR1 LNHDA, CDR2 SQIVND (reference sequence). The V end was cut by 3 bases, the J end by 0 bases, with 12 bases between. The CDR3 DNA sequence: TGTGCCAGTAGTATTCCGATCCGGGGCTCTGGAAACACCATATATTTT. Translating it yields CASSIPIRGSGNTIYF.

This chain joins TRBV5-1 and TRBJ2-7; D not resolved. V lost 8 bases and J lost 2, with 8 bases in between. Per the germline V gene, CDR1 is SGHRS and CDR2 is YFSETQ. The CDR3 runs 11 residues. CDR3 nucleotides: TGCGCCAGTAACAGCCCCTACGAGCAGTACTTC. It specifies CASNSPYEQYF.

V usage is TRBV5-6 and J usage is TRBJ1-2, with 7 bases matching TRBD1. CDR1 is SGHDT, CDR2 YYEEEE, per germline. V trimming: 2 bases; J trimming: 3 bases; junction bases outside the gene matches: 1. The CDR3 runs to 13 residues. The DNA of the CDR3 is TGTGCCAGCAGCTTAGACAGGGACTATGGCTACACCTTC. Translating gives CASSLDRDYGYTF.

CDR3 in DNA: TGTGCCAGCAGCCCGTACGGCTACGAGCAGTACTTC. Its protein is CASSPYGYEQYF. The genes are TRBV27 and TRBJ2-7; D is unclear. CDR3 length: 12 residues. Germline loops: CDR1 MNHEY, CDR2 SMNVEV (reference sequence). Trimming removed 6 bases from V and 3 bases from J, with 9 bases in between.

This chain connects TRBV30 to TRBJ2-4; D perhaps matches TRBD1 (5 bases). The V and J ends lost 3 bases and 0 bases respectively, with 15 bases between them. In germline, CDR1 is GTSNPN, CDR2 SVGIG (reference sequence). The CDR3 is 16 amino acids. The CDR3 DNA reads as TGTGCCTGGAGCGCCGCCTTGGGGCTAGCCAAAAACATTCAGTACTTC. It is translated as CAWSAALGLAKNIQYF.

This clone was detected once. This chain joins TRBV30 and TRBJ1-3; TRBD1 is a possible D gene (5 bases). CDR1 is GTSNPN and CDR2 is SVGIG in the germline V gene (reference sequence). The CDR3 length is 17 residues. Trimming pared 2 bases from V and 0 bases from J, leaving 17 bases between. The CDR3 coding sequence is TGTGCCTGGAGTCCAATGGGAGGGGTCAGCTCTGGAAACACCATATATTTT. Translation gives CAWSPMGGVSSGNTIYF.

The chain combines TRBV2 with TRBJ2-3; perhaps TRBD2 as D (7 bases). V dropped 5 bases and J dropped 0 bases, with 15 bases sitting between them. Germline V gene lookup returns CDR1 SNHLY and CDR2 FYNNEI. There are 16 residues in the CDR3. CDR3 region: CASSWDGGLSTDTQYF. The CDR3 DNA sequence: TGTGCCAGCAGTTGGGACGGGGGGCTTAGCACAGATACGCAGTATTTT.

V and J are TRBV11-2 and TRBJ2-7; 8 bases match TRBD1. J gave up 4 bases and V 3 bases, and 5 bases lay outside the gene matches. This CDR3 spans 14 amino acids. Germline loops: CDR1 SGHAT, CDR2 FQNNGV. The CDR3 loop is CASSFGTGEYEQYF. Written as DNA, the CDR3 is TGTGCCAGCAGCTTTGGGACAGGAGAGTACGAGCAGTACTTC.

The CDR3 DNA reads as TGTGCCAGCAGCGTAGCCCGGACCAGGGGAAGGGAAGGCTACACCTTC. Amino acid sequence: CASSVARTRGREGYTF. The rearrangement joins TRBV9 to TRBJ1-2; D might be TRBD1 (6 bases). V lost 0 bases and J lost 8, with 20 bases in between. Germline V gives CDR1 SGDLS, CDR2 YYNGEE. The CDR3 totals 16 residues.

The chain carries TRBV18 and TRBJ2-3, with 10 positions matching TRBD2. From germline, CDR1 is KGHSH and CDR2 LQKENI. The CDR3 extends over 16 amino acids. V lost 6 bases to trimming and J lost 1 base; unmatched junction nucleotides: 7. The CDR3 nucleotides are TGTGCCAGCTCGTCAGAAGGACTAGCGGGCACAGATACGCAGTATTTT. This codes for CASSSEGLAGTDTQYF. Drawing the rest from reference TRBV18 and TRBJ2-3, the complete variable domain is NAGVMQNPRHLVRRRGQEARLRCSPMKGHSHVYWYRQLPEEGLKFMVYLQKENIIDESGMPKERFSAEFPKEGPSILRIQQVVRGDSAAYFCASSSEGLAGTDTQYFGPGTRLTVL.

The chain couples TRBV29-1 to TRBJ1-2; the D gene is possibly TRBD1 (5 bases). Germline CDR1 and CDR2: SQVTM and ANQGSEA. This CDR3 spans 13 amino acids. The ends were cut back, 3 bases at V and 8 bases at J, with 16 bases in the middle. The DNA of the CDR3 is TGCAGCGTTGATCGGCAGGGTATAATGGGCTACACCTTC. Translation: CSVDRQGIMGYTF.

The CDR3 loop reads CASSGGTSGNNEQFF. The CDR3 region has the DNA TGTGCCAGCAGCGGTGGGACTAGCGGAAACAATGAGCAGTTCTTC. The chain combines TRBV5-4 with TRBJ2-1, with 11 bases identical to TRBD2. The CDR3 sequence is 15 residues long. V gave up 4 bases and J gave up 5 bases; unmatched junction bases: 5. The germline gives CDR1 SGHNT, CDR2 YYREEE (reference sequence).

This clone was seen only once. The V call is TRBV29-1, the J call TRBJ2-5; possibly TRBD2 for D (6 bases). V dropped 5 bases and J dropped 11 bases, with 21 bases sitting between them. This CDR3 has 13 amino acids. CDR1 and CDR2 (germline): SQVTM, ANQGSEA. CDR3 DNA: TGCAGCGTTATCCCGGGAGTAGGCCGGGAGCAGTACTTC. Translating gives CSVIPGVGREQYF. Complete variable domain (other parts from reference TRBV29-1 and TRBJ2-5): SAVISQKPSRDICQRGTSLTIQCQVDSQVTMMFWYRQQPGQSLTLIATANQGSEATYESGFVIDKFPISRPNLTFSTLTVSNMSPEDSSIYLCSVIPGVGREQYFGPGTRLLVL.

The rearrangement links TRBV7-8 to TRBJ1-5; the match to TRBD1 covers 7 bases. The junction had 8 bases not matched to a gene; V was cut back by 1 base and J by 5 bases. Looked up from germline, CDR1 is SGHVS and CDR2 is FQNEAQ. The length of the CDR3 is 16 residues. The CDR3 DNA follows: TGTGCCAGCAGCTTAGGGTACAGGGGTGCAGATCAGCCCCAGCATTTT. Translating gives CASSLGYRGADQPQHF. Full variable domain (remainder filled in from reference TRBV7-8 and TRBJ1-5): GAGVSQSPRYKVAKRGQDVALRCDPISGHVSLFWYQQALGQGPEFLTYFQNEAQLDKSGLPSDRFFAERPEGSVSTLKIQRTQQEDSAVYLCASSLGYRGADQPQHFGDGTRLSIL.

The rearrangement links TRBV9 to TRBJ1-4; TRBD1 agrees at 9 bases. V shed 3 bases, J shed 8 bases, and the junction held 5 bases outside the gene matches. Germline V lookup: CDR1 SGDLS, CDR2 YYNGEE. The CDR3 is 14 amino acids. The CDR3 DNA sequence: TGTGCCAGCAGCGGGACAGGGGCGGGGGAAAAACTGTTTTTT. Residues: CASSGTGAGEKLFF.

The V and J genes are TRBV5-1 and TRBJ1-3, with a weak D call TRBD1 (6 bases). The tail of the sequence fits TRBJ2-2 better, so the J call may be wrong. The germline gives CDR1 SGHRS, CDR2 YFSETQ. This CDR3 is built from 16 residues. This CDR3 is CASSLAVTGNTGELFF. The CDR3 DNA follows: TGCGCCAGCAGCTTGGCCGTGACAGGGAACACCGGGGAGCTGTTTTTT.

The chain uses TRBV28 and TRBJ2-7; perhaps TRBD2 as D (5 bases). This CDR3 is 12 amino acids long. Per the germline V gene, CDR1 is MDHEN and CDR2 is SYDVKM. The ends were cut back, 6 bases at V and 7 bases at J, with 13 bases in the middle. DNA for the CDR3: TGTGCCAGCAGCTCCCTTACGGGAGAGCAGTACTTC. Its translation: CASSSLTGEQYF.

The chain uses TRBV18 and TRBJ2-7; 8 nucleotides match TRBD1. Germline lookup yields CDR1 KGHSH and CDR2 LQKENI. V lost 0 bases and J lost 0; bases outside the gene matches: 1. The CDR3 runs 15 residues. CDR3 in DNA: TGTGCCAGCTCACCACCCGGGACAGGCTCCTACGAGCAGTACTTC. Residues: CASSPPGTGSYEQYF.

The chain links TRBV5-1 to TRBJ2-3; the D is unclear. Germline lookup yields CDR1 SGHRS and CDR2 YFSETQ. CDR3 size: 15 residues. V was clipped by 1 base and J by 2 bases, with 11 bases between them. The CDR3 nucleotides read TGCGCCAGCAGCTTGATCGGCGGATCCACAGATACGCAGTATTTT. Translated: CASSLIGGSTDTQYF.

This clone was counted only a few times. The chain uses TRBV4-1 and TRBJ2-3; maybe TRBD2 (5 bases). With 6 bases removed from V and 0 bases from J, the gap between germline ends came to 10 bases. Per the germline V gene, CDR1 is MGHRA and CDR2 is YSYEKL. The CDR3 has 14 amino acids. This CDR3 reads CASRRERSTDTQYF. CDR3 DNA sequence: TGCGCCAGCAGGCGCGAGCGGAGCACAGATACGCAGTATTTT.

This rearrangement joins TRBV7-2 to TRBJ1-2; a possible D gene is TRBD1 (5 bases). The CDR3 covers 14 residues. The ends were cut back, 1 base at V and 8 bases at J, with 14 bases in the middle. The germline V gene has CDR1 SGHTA and CDR2 FQGNSA. CDR3 coding DNA: TGTGCCAGCAGCTTAGGTGGGGGGGTACGGGGCTACACCTTC. Residues: CASSLGGGVRGYTF. Drawing the rest from reference TRBV7-2 and TRBJ1-2, the complete variable domain is GAGVSQSPSNKVTEKGKDVELRCDPISGHTALYWYRQSLGQGLEFLIYFQGNSAPDKSGLPSDRFSAERTGGSVSTLTIQRTQQEDSAVYLCASSLGGGVRGYTFGSGTRLTVV.

The chain recombines TRBV7-6 with TRBJ2-7; the D gene is possibly TRBD1 (6 bases). This CDR3 has 16 residues. Looked up from germline, CDR1 is SGHVS and CDR2 is FNYEAQ. V shed 7 bases and J shed 1 base, with 20 bases lying between them. For the CDR3, the DNA is TGTGCCAGCACATTCCACCCCGGGACAACTTCCTACGAGCAGTACTTC. Translated, it gives CASTFHPGTTSYEQYF.